A single sample is the source of the 27 T cell receptor beta chains below, sequenced in a study of PD-1 blockade in classical Hodgkin lymphoma. Time point in this sample: newly diagnosed, previously untreated cHL patient sample. CD4+ T cells were purified from thawed PBMCs by magnetic negative selection. The assay was immunoSEQ multiplex PCR, and TCRdb's table has in-frame clones only and misses some. The repertoire holds some 23,000 clones, under 95% seen once, with about 0.55% in the top ten. Sequenced: CD4+ T cells from blood. The receptors shown here come from a human donor with classical Hodgkin lymphoma.

This clone was seen more than once but under ten times. The chain employs TRBV7-2 and TRBJ1-6; 9 bases match TRBD1. Germline V gene sequence: CDR1 SGHTA, CDR2 FQGNSA. Unmatched junction bases numbered 7, after V lost 3 bases and J lost 10 bases. This CDR3 contains 15 residues. The CDR3 DNA reads as TGTGCCAGCAGCTTTTCTACAGGGGGCGGATCACCCCTCCACTTT. It is translated as CASSFSTGGGSPLHF.

The genes are TRBV20-1 and TRBJ1-3; unclear D gene. The V gene lost 6 bases and the J gene lost 8 bases, with 11 bases spanning the gap. The CDR3 is 11 amino acids. The V gene's germline CDR1 is DFQATT and CDR2 SNEGSKA (reference sequence). CDR3: CSASPRDTIYF. The CDR3 bases are TGCAGTGCCTCCCCCCGCGACACCATATATTTT.

This chain joins TRBV10-3 and TRBJ1-2; D unresolved. Germline values: CDR1 ENHRY, CDR2 SYGVKD. Trimming left V 9 bases short and J 2 bases short, with 7 bases between. This CDR3 spans 11 amino acids. This CDR3 reads CAILGNYGYTF. The CDR3 coding sequence is TGTGCCATTTTAGGAAACTATGGCTACACCTTC.

The V and J genes are TRBV7-6 and TRBJ2-7, with D uncertain. CDR3 length: 14 amino acids. Trimming cost V 5 bases and J 3 bases, with 14 bases left between them. Germline V gene sequence: CDR1 SGHVS, CDR2 FNYEAQ. In DNA, the CDR3 is TGTGCCAGCAGCCCCCTGGACGGAAACTACGAGCAGTACTTC. This codes for CASSPLDGNYEQYF.

The chain recombines TRBV30 with TRBJ2-3, with TRBD1 matching 9 bases. This CDR3 comprises 14 residues. The ends lost 5 bases at V and 2 bases at J; junction bases unmatched: 5. The germline gives CDR1 GTSNPN, CDR2 SVGIG (reference sequence). CDR3 bases: TGTGCCTGGGGACGGGACAGGGCCACAGATACGCAGTATTTT. Translating gives CAWGRDRATDTQYF.

The chain is built from TRBV11-2 and TRBJ2-2; D is perhaps TRBD1 (5 bases). From germline, CDR1 is SGHAT and CDR2 FQNNGV. V was shortened by 1 base and J by 1 base, with 7 bases between the two germline ends. CDR3 length equals 15 residues. The CDR3 loop reads CASSLATGNTGELFF. CDR3 nucleotides: TGTGCCAGCAGCTTAGCCACAGGGAACACCGGGGAGCTGTTTTTT.

The chain uses TRBV7-2 and TRBJ1-6; D unclear. The CDR3 spans 16 residues. The V end was cut by 5 bases, the J end by 6 bases, with 17 bases between. Germline V gene data show CDR1 as SGHTA and CDR2 as FQGNSA. This CDR3 is CASSQLQGGRNSPLHF. DNA of the CDR3: TGTGCCAGCAGCCAATTACAAGGAGGGCGTAATTCACCCCTCCACTTT.

The chain couples TRBV4-3 to TRBJ2-1; TRBD1 is a possible D gene (6 bases). The ends were cut back, 0 bases at V and 11 bases at J, with 14 bases in the middle. CDR1 is LGHNA and CDR2 is YSLEER in the germline V gene. This CDR3 is 14 amino acids long. The CDR3 bases are TGCGCCAGCAGCCAAGACGGACAGTCGGTGAAGCAGTTCTTC. This sequence encodes CASSQDGQSVKQFF.

V is TRBV28 and J is TRBJ1-2, with unresolved D. V lost 0 bases and J 9 bases, leaving 11 bases between the germline ends. In germline, CDR1 is MDHEN, CDR2 SYDVKM. The CDR3 runs to 13 residues. The DNA for the CDR3 is TGTGCCAGCAGTTTATGGGGCGGCAGCAGCTACACCTTC. Translating it yields CASSLWGGSSYTF.

This sequence joins TRBV7-2 and TRBJ2-5, with D unclear. V lost 3 bases, J lost 0 bases, and 8 bases lay in between. This CDR3 contains 14 residues. Germline CDR1 is SGHTA and CDR2 is FQGNSA. In nucleotides, the CDR3 is TGTGCCAGCAGCTTTAGGCCGTACCAAGAGACCCAGTACTTC. Amino acid sequence: CASSFRPYQETQYF.

The V gene is TRBV7-2, the J gene TRBJ2-7; D is unclear. Trimming took off 5 bases at V and 3 bases at J, with 14 bases between the two ends. Germline CDR1 is SGHTA and CDR2 is FQGNSA. There are 14 residues in the CDR3. CDR3: CASSPPQSRYEQYF. CDR3 DNA sequence: TGTGCCAGCAGCCCCCCGCAGAGCCGCTACGAGCAGTACTTC.

This sequence joins TRBV5-1 and TRBJ1-1; no firm D call. The CDR3 has 14 residues. Per the germline V gene, CDR1 is SGHRS and CDR2 is YFSETQ. V shed 6 bases and J shed 0 bases, with 12 bases lying between them. The CDR3, as DNA: TGCGCCAGCATCGGTGGCACCATGAACACTGAAGCTTTCTTT. It is translated as CASIGGTMNTEAFF.

The chain uses TRBV5-1 and TRBJ1-1; no reliable D call. This CDR3 is built from 13 residues. Germline CDR1 reads SGHRS; CDR2 reads YFSETQ. The germline V and J ends were trimmed by 4 bases and 0 bases, with 7 bases remaining between them. The CDR3 reads CASSLGLNTEAFF. The CDR3, as DNA: TGCGCCAGCAGCCTCGGTTTGAACACTGAAGCTTTCTTT. The full variable domain, with the rest looked up from reference TRBV5-1 and TRBJ1-1, is KAGVTQTPRYLIKTRGQQVTLSCSPISGHRSVSWYQQTPGQGLQFLFEYFSETQRNKGNFPGRFSGRQFSNSRSEMNVSTLELGDSALYLCASSLGLNTEAFFGQGTRLTVV.

The chain couples TRBV15 to TRBJ2-3; TRBD2 aligns across 9 bases. The CDR3 consists of 16 residues. Germline V gene lookup returns CDR1 LNHNV and CDR2 YYDKDF (reference sequence). Trimming at V came to 5 bases and at J to 1 base, leaving 7 bases not matched to a gene. This CDR3 is CATSVGASGGTDTQYF. The CDR3 bases are TGTGCCACCAGCGTCGGCGCTAGCGGGGGCACAGATACGCAGTATTTT.

The chain is built from TRBV4-2 and TRBJ2-1; 9 bases align to TRBD2. V shed 1 base and J 9 bases; nucleotides not matched to a gene: 19. This CDR3 has 19 residues. Germline values: CDR1 LGHNA, CDR2 YNFKEQ. The DNA for the CDR3 is TGTGCCAGCAGCCAAGGAATAGGCCAAATAGCGGGGGTTAAGGGTGAGCAGTTCTTC. Translated, it gives CASSQGIGQIAGVKGEQFF.

The chain employs TRBV19 and TRBJ2-3, with a tentative D call TRBD2 (5 bases). Deletions cut 2 bases from V and 3 bases from J, with 9 bases between. Germline-derived CDR1 and CDR2 are LNHDA and SQIVND (reference sequence). The CDR3 sequence is 14 residues long. The CDR3 nucleotides are TGTGCCAGTAGTATACGACTACCTACAGATACGCAGTATTTT. It yields the protein CASSIRLPTDTQYF.

The chain couples TRBV4-3 to TRBJ2-3, with a weak D call TRBD2 (5 bases). The CDR3 has 18 amino acids. The V gene lost 0 bases and the J gene lost 1 base, with 17 bases spanning the gap. Germline V lookup: CDR1 LGHNA, CDR2 YSLEER. CDR3 DNA: TGCGCCAGCAGCCAAGAACCCCTCGGAGCCGGGGGCACAGATACGCAGTATTTT. Protein product: CASSQEPLGAGGTDTQYF.

V is TRBV7-3 and J is TRBJ1-1; a weak D match, TRBD1 (5 bases). This CDR3 is 14 amino acids long. Trimming removed 5 bases at V and 0 bases at J, with 10 bases between. Germline values: CDR1 SGHTA, CDR2 FQGTGA. For the CDR3, the DNA is TGTGCCAGCAGCCAGACAGTAATGAACACTGAAGCTTTCTTT. This codes for CASSQTVMNTEAFF. Looking up the rest from reference TRBV7-3 and TRBJ1-1 gives the full variable domain: GAGVSQTPSNKVTEKGKYVELRCDPISGHTALYWYRQSLGQGPEFLIYFQGTGAADDSGLPNDRFFAVRPEGSVSTLKIQRTERGDSAVYLCASSQTVMNTEAFFGQGTRLTVV.

The CDR3 sequence is CSVANGGGSNGYTF. In DNA, the CDR3 is TGCAGCGTTGCAAACGGGGGGGGATCGAATGGCTACACCTTC. The chain is built from TRBV29-1 and TRBJ1-2; a weak D match, TRBD1 (5 bases). CDR3 length equals 14 residues. Trimming took off 4 bases at V and 6 bases at J, with 18 bases between the two ends. The V gene's germline CDR1 is SQVTM and CDR2 ANQGSEA.

The gene calls are TRBV11-2 and TRBJ2-1; TRBD1 might be the D (5 bases). Germline CDR1 is SGHAT and CDR2 is FQNNGV. CDR3 length: 13 residues. V was shortened by 4 bases and J by 6 bases, with 10 bases between the two germline ends. CDR3 coding DNA: TGTGCCAGCAGCTCCCTAAGGGGCAATGAGCAGTTCTTC. Translated: CASSSLRGNEQFF.

With regard to this clone: Its ends do not fully match the called genes, so a read error is possible. The chain recombines TRBV29-1 with TRBJ1-4; the D is unclear. CDR3 length: 13 amino acids. The germline V gene has CDR1 SQVTM and CDR2 ANQGSEA. Written as DNA, the CDR3 is TGCAGCGTCGAAGAGTCACCTAATGAAAAACTGTTTTTT. Translated, it gives CSVEESPNEKLFF.

This clone was observed once. The chain combines TRBV9 with TRBJ2-7; no reliable D call. The CDR3 runs 15 residues. Germline V gene lookup returns CDR1 SGDLS and CDR2 YYNGEE. With 0 bases removed from V and 0 bases from J, the gap between germline ends came to 10 bases. DNA of the CDR3: TGTGCCAGCAGCGTAGCCCCCGGCTTCTCCTACGAGCAGTACTTC. Amino acid sequence: CASSVAPGFSYEQYF.

This clone was detected once. The chain recombines TRBV4-3 with TRBJ1-2, with D uncertain. V was shortened by 3 bases and J by 8 bases, with 16 bases between the two germline ends. Germline loops: CDR1 LGHNA, CDR2 YSLEER. The CDR3 runs to 14 residues. CDR3 in amino acids: CASSQGRWVGGYTF. In nucleotides, the CDR3 is TGCGCCAGCAGCCAGGGCAGGTGGGTTGGCGGCTACACCTTC.

The V call is TRBV2, the J call TRBJ1-4; possible D gene TRBD1, 6 bases. Trimming removed 6 bases at V and 0 bases at J, with 20 bases between. This CDR3 is 18 amino acids long. Germline V CDR1 and CDR2: SNHLY, FYNNEI. CDR3 region: CASRGGRTSKATNEKLFF. The CDR3 coding sequence is TGTGCCAGCAGAGGGGGGCGGACGTCCAAAGCAACTAATGAAAAACTGTTTTTT.

V gene TRBV30 combines with J gene TRBJ2-3, with 10 positions matching TRBD2. With 8 bases clipped from V and 4 bases from J, the junction kept 6 bases outside the gene matches. Germline CDR1 is GTSNPN and CDR2 is SVGIG (reference sequence). This CDR3 region has 13 residues. The CDR3 DNA reads TGTGCCGGAACTAGCGGGGCGGCAGATACGCAGTATTTT. It translates to CAGTSGAADTQYF.

The chain has TRBV10-2 and TRBJ1-2; D may be TRBD1 (5 bases). The V and J ends lost 3 bases and 7 bases respectively, with 6 bases between them. CDR3 length: 11 amino acids. Per the germline V gene, CDR1 is WSHSY and CDR2 is SAAADI. This CDR3 is CASSDGGGYTF. The CDR3 nucleotides read TGCGCCAGCAGTGATGGGGGTGGCTACACCTTC.

The chain employs TRBV7-8 and TRBJ2-1; D is unresolved. The CDR3 is made up of 17 amino acids. Germline CDR1 and CDR2: SGHVS and FQNEAQ. V gave up 5 bases and J gave up 0 bases, with 17 bases separating them. The DNA for the CDR3 is TGTGCCAGCAGCGTCCGGGCATCGACGAGCTCCTACAATGAGCAGTTCTTC. Amino acid sequence: CASSVRASTSSYNEQFF.